This TCR beta chain is from a study of cytomegalovirus exposure and HLA in healthy donors. V lost 5 bases to trimming and J lost 7 bases, with 15 bases between them. CDR3 length equals 14 residues. The germline CDR1 and CDR2 sequences are SGHVS and FNYEAQ. PCR involved 60 Vbeta and 13 Jbeta primers. Authors' analysis steps: Approximately 12 million of tens of millions of unique TCR beta chains were shared, per a later count. Libraries were prepared by immunoSEQ multiplex PCR; TCRdb keeps only in-frame clonotypes and omits some of them. V and J calls plus clone size are reproduced from that table; the DNA served to infer D and trimming. The sample records roughly 99,000 clones, less than 85% being singletons.

The TCR originated in a woman aged 35 to 49 in good health and CMV-seropositive. The specimen was PBMCs. The chain uses TRBV7-6 and TRBJ1-5; D ambiguous. The CDR3 protein is CASSARTSGQPQHF. CDR3 coding DNA: TGTGCCAGCAGCGCCAGGACCTCGGGACAGCCCCAGCATTTT.